The present T cell receptor beta chain was sequenced within a study of shared clonotypes between healthy human individuals. Study outcomes and limitations: Non-shared clonotypes had lower generation probabilities than clonotypes shared by all four sorted-subset donors. Since donors were few, the genetic and exposure-history diversity represented was limited. What naive subsets generally showed was a larger estimated richness than memory subsets showed.

The V gene's germline CDR1 is SGDLS and CDR2 YYNGEE. This CDR3 has 17 residues. Trimming left V 0 bases short and J 0 bases short, with 13 bases between. As for this clone: Its antigen is not known.

Naive CD45RA+ and memory CD45RA-negative subsets were split from CD4+ cells. Data came from immunoSEQ multiplex PCR; TCRdb stores just in-frame clones and leaves some out. The profile shows 2 million to 2.5 million clones, approximately 95% of them singletons. The chain combines TRBV9 with TRBJ2-1, with D possibly being TRBD1 or TRBD2 (5 bases each). The clonotype was recovered from a man in his late teens or twenties in good health. Some clones in this sample may be carry-over from other donors' samples. The specimen sequenced was naive CD4+ T cells from PBMCs. Subset noted: CD45RA+ positively selected. CDR3 region: CASSVGRGVYSYNEQFF. CDR3 nucleotides: TGTGCCAGCAGCGTAGGTAGAGGGGTATACTCCTACAATGAGCAGTTCTTC.